The 11 T cell receptor beta chains below come from one sample, sequenced in a study of cytomegalovirus exposure and HLA in healthy donors. PCR used 60 Vbeta primers and 13 Jbeta primers. Only in-frame clones appear in the TCRdb table, and some are missing; sequencing was by immunoSEQ multiplex PCR. The sample shows some 180,000 clones, 77% of them seen only once. Sequencing used PBMCs. These receptors came from a man between 18 and 35 years old in good health and CMV-seronegative.

The chain employs TRBV30 and TRBJ1-6; D is unresolved. The CDR3 is 14 residues long. The V and J ends lost 0 bases and 3 bases respectively, with 6 bases between them. Germline values: CDR1 GTSNPN, CDR2 SVGIG (reference sequence). The CDR3 nucleotides are TGTGCCTGGAGTGTAGAGAACTATAATTCACCCCTCCACTTT. This translates into CAWSVENYNSPLHF.

This chain joins TRBV7-2 and TRBJ1-4, with 10 nucleotides matching TRBD1. Germline loops: CDR1 SGHTA, CDR2 FQGNSA. The junction had 7 bases not matched to a gene; V was cut back by 4 bases and J by 8 bases. This CDR3 has 15 amino acids. This chain's CDR3 is CASSSDRGTEEKLFF. CDR3 nucleotides: TGTGCCAGCAGCTCGGACAGGGGGACGGAAGAAAAACTGTTTTTT.

The rearrangement uses TRBV15 and TRBJ2-7; 12 bases agree with TRBD2. This CDR3 region has 14 residues. The J segment lost 1 base and the V segment lost 9 bases, leaving 4 bases of the junction unmatched. Per the germline V gene, CDR1 is LNHNV and CDR2 is YYDKDF (reference sequence). The CDR3 DNA reads as TGTGCCACGGGGACTAGCGGGCGATCCTACGAGCAGTACTTC. It is translated as CATGTSGRSYEQYF.

This chain uses TRBV5-5 with TRBJ2-7, with D perhaps TRBD1 (5 bases). CDR1 and CDR2 (germline): SGHKS, YYEKEE (reference sequence). The length of the CDR3 is 14 residues. Trimming pared 0 bases from V and 3 bases from J, leaving 10 bases between. The CDR3 nucleotides read TGTGCCAGCAGCTTGGGACAGCTACTCTACGAGCAGTACTTC. It encodes CASSLGQLLYEQYF.

The chain recombines TRBV18 with TRBJ1-3; 7 positions match TRBD1. Germline trimming cut 6 bases from V and 2 bases from J; bases unmatched to any gene: 4. Germline CDR1 and CDR2: KGHSH and LQKENI. This CDR3 region has 14 residues. CDR3 nucleotide sequence: TGTGCCAGCTCCCAAGACAGGGCTGGAAACACCATATATTTT. This translates into CASSQDRAGNTIYF.

V gene TRBV11-1 combines with J gene TRBJ2-2; the match to TRBD2 covers 11 bases. This CDR3 spans 18 amino acids. The trim removed 3 bases at V and 6 bases at J, leaving 12 bases unmatched. CDR1 is SGHAT, CDR2 FQDESV, per germline (reference sequence). CDR3 bases: TGTGCCAGCAGCTTTAGCGGGGGGGCGACCGTCGGCGCCGGGGAGCTGTTTTTT. Amino acids: CASSFSGGATVGAGELFF.

V and J are TRBV11-2 and TRBJ2-2, with D possibly being TRBD1 (6 bases). V dropped 1 base and J dropped 5 bases, with 14 bases sitting between them. This CDR3 is built from 16 residues. Germline V gene sequence: CDR1 SGHAT, CDR2 FQNNGV. Here the CDR3 DNA reads TGTGCCAGCAGCTTAGTTCAGGGGTTGGGTACCGGGGAGCTGTTTTTT. This gives the protein CASSLVQGLGTGELFF.

V and J are TRBV13 and TRBJ1-2; D uncertain. The germline V gene has CDR1 PRHDT and CDR2 FYEKMQ (reference sequence). V shed 2 bases and J shed 6 bases, with 7 bases lying between them. The CDR3 has 12 residues. The CDR3 DNA is TGTGCCAGCAGCTTATTGGCCAATGGCTACACCTTC. Protein sequence: CASSLLANGYTF.

The V gene is TRBV1, the J gene TRBJ2-7; the table calls TRBD2, which could not be checked here. TRBV1 is listed as a pseudogene. This CDR3 has 15 residues. CDR3 sequence reads: CTSSQVKGGAYEQYF. In nucleotides, the CDR3 is TGCACCAGCAGCCAAGTAAAGGGGGGGGCCTACGAGCAGTACTTC.

This clone was found once. This chain joins TRBV4-2 and TRBJ1-4, with 7 bases identical to TRBD1. The CDR3 sequence is 15 residues long. Germline V lookup: CDR1 LGHNA, CDR2 YNFKEQ. The V and J ends lost 3 bases and 3 bases, in that order; junction bases with no gene match: 4. The CDR3 loop is CASSHTGASNEKLFF. The CDR3 nucleotides read TGTGCCAGCAGCCATACAGGGGCCTCTAATGAAAAACTGTTTTTT.

The chain is built from TRBV6-5 and TRBJ1-2, with 7 nucleotides matching TRBD1. The germline V gene has CDR1 MNHEY and CDR2 SVGAGI. The ends lost 0 bases at V and 4 bases at J; junction bases unmatched: 8. This CDR3 is built from 16 residues. CDR3: CASSYSMGQTLYGYTF. CDR3 nucleotide sequence: TGTGCCAGCAGTTACTCGATGGGACAGACACTCTATGGCTACACCTTC.